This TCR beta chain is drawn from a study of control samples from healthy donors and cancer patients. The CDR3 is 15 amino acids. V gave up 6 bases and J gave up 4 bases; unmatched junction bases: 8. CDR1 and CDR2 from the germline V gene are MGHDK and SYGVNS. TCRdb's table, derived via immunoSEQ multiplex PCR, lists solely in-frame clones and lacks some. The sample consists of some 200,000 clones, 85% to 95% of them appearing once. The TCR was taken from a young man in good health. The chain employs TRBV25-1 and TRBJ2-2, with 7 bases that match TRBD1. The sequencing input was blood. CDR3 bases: TGTGCCAGCAGCCCCGACAGGGCGGGCACCGGGGAGCTGTTTTTT. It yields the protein CASSPDRAGTGELFF.